The subject of this entry is one T cell receptor (beta chain). The data belong to a study of blood T cell repertoires in COVID-19. Whole-study context: Donors in the United States, Italy and Spain gave samples during acute or convalescent COVID-19.

Trimming cost V 2 bases and J 0 bases, with 11 bases left between them. Germline CDR1 reads SGHDT; CDR2 reads YYEEEE. The CDR3 contains 16 residues. Authors' processing steps: By means of reference gene primer amplification, nucleated cell counts were estimated. Generated by immunoSEQ multiplex PCR, the TCRdb table keeps only in-frame clones and is missing some. V and J calls and clone size are those listed in that table; D and trimming were worked out from the DNA. Here the sample spans almost 200,000 clones, around four fifths being singletons. Seattle patients were enrolled while actively infected and followed longitudinally.

Specimen: peripheral blood. The V gene is TRBV5-6, the J gene TRBJ1-4, with D perhaps TRBD1 (5 bases). The sequence was obtained from a man in his sixties with COVID-19, enrolled during active disease. CDR3 bases: TGTGCCAGCAGCTTCAAGCCGACAGCAACTAATGAAAAACTGTTTTTT. Encoded protein: CASSFKPTATNEKLFF. Filled out from reference TRBV5-6 and TRBJ1-4, the complete variable domain reads DAGVTQSPTHLIKTRGQQVTLRCSPKSGHDTVSWYQQALGQGPQFIFQYYEEEERQRGNFPDRFSGHQFPNYSSELNVNALLLGDSALYLCASSFKPTATNEKLFFGSGTQLSVL.